This TCR beta chain was retrieved from a study of blood T cell repertoires in COVID-19. Overall study context: From the United States, Italy and Spain came samples of acute and convalescent COVID-19. T cells, B-cell-depleted T cells, or PBMCs supplied cDNA or gDNA.

Methods used by the authors: Amplifying reference gene primers gave estimates of nucleated cell counts. The data were produced by immunoSEQ multiplex PCR, yet TCRdb's version contains in-frame clones alone and is incomplete. V and J calls plus clone size are reproduced from that table; the DNA served to infer D and trimming. Among nearly 250,000 clones, 85% to 90% were seen once, and the ten largest hold roughly 0.95%. The CDR3 covers 15 residues. Deletions cut 7 bases from V and 3 bases from J, with 15 bases between. Germline CDR1 is SNHLY and CDR2 is FYNNEI. This rearrangement joins TRBV2 to TRBJ1-4; a possible D gene is TRBD1 (6 bases). This TCR was recovered from a man aged 45-60 years who had been exposed to COVID-19. Sequenced material: PBMCs or T cells enriched from blood (not recorded which). CDR3 in amino acids: CASTQQGAANEKLFF. As DNA, the CDR3 is TGTGCCAGCACCCAACAGGGAGCAGCTAATGAAAAACTGTTTTTT.